The T cell receptor (beta chain) described here comes from a study of blood T cell repertoires in COVID-19 (dated by TCRdb to 2018 to 2021). With respect to the entire study: Collaborator samples came from the United States, Italy and Spain and covered acute and convalescent phases of COVID-19. The dataset comprised deeply sampled blood TCRbeta repertoires from subjects exposed to, actively infected with, or recovered from COVID-19. Where available, HLA class I and class II types were obtained from metadata supplied by the sample provider rather than from assay-based typing. Samples came from the ongoing ImmuneRACE study (first 160 participants) plus 1,254 subjects from 6 global collaborators. The prospective study material was composed of cDNA or gDNA derived from T cells, B-cell-depleted T cells, or PBMCs. Nearly every sample came with metadata listing a de-identified subject ID, COVID-19 status, age in years and sex. The repertoires were released in a freely available public database meant as a resource for research on the immune response to SARS-CoV-2.

CDR1 is given as MGHDK and CDR2 as SYGVNS, both from the germline V gene. The CDR3 contains 14 residues, cysteine and phenylalanine counted. Of the read, only the CDR3 DNA is kept; its 42 bases are in frame from base 1. Trimming at the junction amounts to 9 bases on V and 0 bases on J, and the germline ends lie 9 bases apart. Whole blood was collected in K2EDTA tubes by collaborating institutions according to the institutions' own protocols. For TCRbeta analysis, collaborators shipped samples in one of three forms: frozen whole blood, isolated PBMCs, or DNA extracted from either of those sample types. The paper as a whole reports these results and caveats: Clinical and demographic metadata were provided uncurated, with the amount varying by source and participant.

TCRbeta CDR3 regions were amplified from genomic DNA by means of the immunoSEQ Assay, a bias-controlled multiplex PCR. Regarding the original processing steps: Nucleated cell counts per sample were estimated from amplification of reference gene primers within the assay. Sequence reads were collapsed and filtered to measure the absolute abundance of every unique TCRbeta CDR3 rearrangement. For each sample, productive Simpson clonality was calculated as the square root of Simpson's diversity index over productive rearrangements. TCRdb took over this immuneACCESS table, retaining in-frame rearrangements with V and J assigned. Such tables are incomplete; in checked studies, under half of the missing clones stem from an unresolved V gene, and the remainder is unexplained. V, J and clone size are those of that table, while D and trimming were read from the DNA. The sample includes 200,000 to 250,000 clones, with around 84% observed a single time. Around 3.4% of the sample is taken by the ten largest.

This clone has just a few counts. The specificity of this receptor is unknown. Base-call qualities are not available, and no considerably larger clone is one nucleotide away. The TCR was taken from a woman younger than 35 with acute or convalescent COVID-19. Sequencing input: peripheral blood. Recombination connected TRBV25-1 to TRBJ1-6; the D gene remains uncertain. The nucleotides are TGTGCCAGTCATCTAAGCTCCTATAATTCACCCCTCCACTTT. Protein translation: CASHLSSYNSPLHF.